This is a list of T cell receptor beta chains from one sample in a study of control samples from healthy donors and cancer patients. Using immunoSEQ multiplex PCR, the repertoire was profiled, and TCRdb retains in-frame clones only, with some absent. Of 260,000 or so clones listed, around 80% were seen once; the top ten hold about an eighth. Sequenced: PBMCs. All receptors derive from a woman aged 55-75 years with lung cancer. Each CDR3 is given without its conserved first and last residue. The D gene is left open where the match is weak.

CDR3aa: ASSIPTGYQPQH
v_gene: TRBV28
d_gene: NA

CDR3aa: SAYEKYEQF
v_gene: TRBV20-1
d_gene: NA

CDR3aa: ASSGRTTFPAF
v_gene: TRBV28
d_gene: NA

CDR3aa: ASRKRLGQGASTSTDTQY
v_gene: TRBV5-1
d_gene: TRBD1

CDR3aa: AWTTGDPRIYEQY
v_gene: TRBV30
d_gene: NA

CDR3aa: ASSFGQGADEQY
v_gene: TRBV5-1
d_gene: TRBD1

CDR3aa: ASSRQRGVTEAF
v_gene: TRBV7-2
d_gene: NA

CDR3aa: SVEDGTNEQF
v_gene: TRBV29-1
d_gene: NA

CDR3aa: ASSARRGSYGYT
v_gene: TRBV19
d_gene: NA

CDR3aa: ASRRGGTGELF
v_gene: TRBV7-2
d_gene: NA

CDR3aa: ASSLELPGTRNDEQY
v_gene: TRBV5-1
d_gene: NA

CDR3aa: ASSQSARGLLYSNQPQH
v_gene: TRBV4-1
d_gene: NA

CDR3aa: ASTGTGRETQY
v_gene: TRBV2
d_gene: TRBD1

CDR3aa: ASSGGPGGLQAQY
v_gene: TRBV9
d_gene: NA

CDR3aa: ASSLPGLGGQETQY
v_gene: TRBV7-9
d_gene: NA

CDR3aa: ASSLANGGSDTQY
v_gene: TRBV5-1
d_gene: NA

CDR3aa: ASSIPGPQGRNYGYT
v_gene: TRBV19
d_gene: NA

CDR3aa: ASSAGGDYNEQF
v_gene: TRBV19
d_gene: TRBD2

CDR3aa: ASSTEGRAGGRF
v_gene: TRBV5-4
d_gene: TRBD2

CDR3aa: ASLKTEYNEQF
v_gene: TRBV7-9
d_gene: NA

CDR3aa: ASSYSGTIY
v_gene: TRBV6-5
d_gene: NA

CDR3aa: ASSNIGTQY
v_gene: TRBV25-1
d_gene: NA

CDR3aa: ASRRTGGMHTQY
v_gene: TRBV3-1/TRBV3-2
d_gene: TRBD1

CDR3aa: ASSEDREEETAF
v_gene: TRBV27
d_gene: TRBD1

CDR3aa: ASRDDTGNTIY
v_gene: TRBV5-1
d_gene: NA

CDR3aa: ASSPQTGGNTEAF
v_gene: TRBV18
d_gene: TRBD1

CDR3aa: ASTYREGTEAF
v_gene: TRBV5-1
d_gene: NA

CDR3aa: ASSEFSGRANNEQF
v_gene: TRBV25-1
d_gene: TRBD2

CDR3aa: ASSLGQGTSYNSPLH
v_gene: TRBV5-1
d_gene: TRBD1

CDR3aa: AWSGGGTGELF
v_gene: TRBV30
d_gene: NA

CDR3aa: ASSLGGRSTDTQY
v_gene: TRBV5-6
d_gene: NA

CDR3aa: ASTGTSGAGELF
v_gene: TRBV6-5
d_gene: TRBD2

CDR3aa: ASRMTNEWY
v_gene: TRBV28
d_gene: NA

CDR3aa: ATSPPRTPFDEQY
v_gene: TRBV15
d_gene: NA

CDR3aa: ASSQDVEVDEQF
v_gene: TRBV4-1
d_gene: NA

CDR3aa: ASSYSSNQPQH
v_gene: TRBV6-5
d_gene: NA

CDR3aa: ASSRTGDTEAF
v_gene: TRBV19
d_gene: NA

CDR3aa: ASSVALSGANVLT
v_gene: TRBV9
d_gene: NA

CDR3aa: ASSLSSGSYEQY
v_gene: TRBV7-3
d_gene: TRBD2

CDR3aa: ASSLRRELNEQF
v_gene: TRBV7-8
d_gene: TRBD2

CDR3aa: ASSVGQTTNEKLF
v_gene: TRBV11-2
d_gene: NA

CDR3aa: ASRPGTNYFDAF
v_gene: TRBV28
d_gene: NA

CDR3aa: ASSPSGGNTGELF
v_gene: TRBV6-2/TRBV6-3
d_gene: TRBD2

CDR3aa: ASSEERRSYNSPLH
v_gene: TRBV6-1
d_gene: NA

CDR3aa: SASSGTSGSDEQF
v_gene: TRBV20-1
d_gene: TRBD2

CDR3aa: ASSHTGQGNEKLF
v_gene: TRBV3-1/TRBV3-2
d_gene: TRBD1

CDR3aa: ASSNILDPPLPLH
v_gene: TRBV21-1
d_gene: NA

CDR3aa: ASSLGSVSSYNEQF
v_gene: TRBV7-8
d_gene: NA

CDR3aa: ASTLQGAEYEQY
v_gene: TRBV5-1
d_gene: TRBD1

CDR3aa: ASNEGTVSGNTIY
v_gene: TRBV10-2
d_gene: TRBD1

CDR3aa: ASSPGGTAFNQPQH
v_gene: TRBV5-5
d_gene: TRBD1

CDR3aa: AIPSPSGGEGAYEQY
v_gene: TRBV2
d_gene: TRBD2

CDR3aa: ASSLLVEAF
v_gene: TRBV7-2
d_gene: NA

CDR3aa: ASSLYGRTNTEAF
v_gene: TRBV3-1/TRBV3-2
d_gene: NA